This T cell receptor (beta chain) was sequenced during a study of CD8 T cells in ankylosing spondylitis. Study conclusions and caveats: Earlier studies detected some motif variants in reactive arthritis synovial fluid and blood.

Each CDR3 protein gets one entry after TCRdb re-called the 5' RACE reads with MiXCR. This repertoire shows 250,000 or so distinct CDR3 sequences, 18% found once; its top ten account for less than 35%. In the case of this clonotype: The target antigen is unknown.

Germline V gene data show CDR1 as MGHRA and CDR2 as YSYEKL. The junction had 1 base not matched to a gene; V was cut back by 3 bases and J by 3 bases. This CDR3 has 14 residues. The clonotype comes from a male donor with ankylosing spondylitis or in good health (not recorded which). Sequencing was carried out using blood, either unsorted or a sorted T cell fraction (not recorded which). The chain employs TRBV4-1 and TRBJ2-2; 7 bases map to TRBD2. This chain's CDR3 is CASSQGGHTGELFF. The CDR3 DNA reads TGCGCCAGCAGCCAGGGAGGGCACACCGGGGAGCTGTTTTTT.